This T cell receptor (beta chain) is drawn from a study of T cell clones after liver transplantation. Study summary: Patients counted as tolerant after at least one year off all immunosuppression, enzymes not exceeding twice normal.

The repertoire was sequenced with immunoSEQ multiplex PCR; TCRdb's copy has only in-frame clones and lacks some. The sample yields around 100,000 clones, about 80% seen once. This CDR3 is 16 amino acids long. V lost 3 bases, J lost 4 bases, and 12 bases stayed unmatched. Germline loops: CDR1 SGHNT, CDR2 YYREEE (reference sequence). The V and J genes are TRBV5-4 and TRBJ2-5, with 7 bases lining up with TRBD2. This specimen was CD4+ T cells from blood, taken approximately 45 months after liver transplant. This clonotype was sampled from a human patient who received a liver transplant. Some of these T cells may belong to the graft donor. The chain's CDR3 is CASSSVSGLARETQYF. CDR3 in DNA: TGTGCCAGCAGCTCGGTTAGCGGGCTAGCCAGAGAGACCCAGTACTTC.